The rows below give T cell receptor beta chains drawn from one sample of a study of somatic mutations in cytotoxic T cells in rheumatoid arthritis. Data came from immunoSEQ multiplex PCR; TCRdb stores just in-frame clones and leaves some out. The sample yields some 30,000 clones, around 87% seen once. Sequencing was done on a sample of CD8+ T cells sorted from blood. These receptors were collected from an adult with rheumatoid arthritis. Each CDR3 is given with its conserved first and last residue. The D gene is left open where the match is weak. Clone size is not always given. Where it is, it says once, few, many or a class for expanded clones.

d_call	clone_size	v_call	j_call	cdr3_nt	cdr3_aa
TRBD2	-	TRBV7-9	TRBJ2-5	TGTGCCAGCAGCGGACGGACTAGCGACGAGACCCAGTACTTC	CASSGRTSDETQYF
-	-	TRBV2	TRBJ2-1	TGTGCCAGCAGTGAGCGCGGGGCCCTCTCCTACAATGAGCAGTTCTTC	CASSERGALSYNEQFF
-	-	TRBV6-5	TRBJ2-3	TGTGCCAGCAGTTACGAGGGAATCACAGATACGCAGTATTTT	CASSYEGITDTQYF
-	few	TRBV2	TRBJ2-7	TGTGCCAGCCTTCTCAGGGGAGGGGATTCCTACGAGCAGTACTTC	CASLLRGGDSYEQYF
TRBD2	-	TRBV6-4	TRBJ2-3	TGTGCCAGCAGTGACTCGGAAGCGGGGGGCTCAGATACGCAGTATTTT	CASSDSEAGGSDTQYF
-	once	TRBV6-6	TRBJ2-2	TGTGCCAGCAGTTACAGGGGGGACACCGGGGAGCTGTTTTTT	CASSYRGDTGELFF
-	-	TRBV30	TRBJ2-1	TGTGCCTGGAGTGGCACCCCCTACTCCTACAATGAGCAGTTCTTC	CAWSGTPYSYNEQFF
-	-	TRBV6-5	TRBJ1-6	TGTGCCAGCAGTTACTCGTGGGGAACCCCCCTCCACTTT	CASSYSWGTPLHF
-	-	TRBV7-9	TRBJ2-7	TGTGCCAGCAGCATTTCGGAGGCAAACGAGCAGTACTTC	CASSISEANEQYF
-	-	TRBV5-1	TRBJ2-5	TGCGCCAGCAGCGCAGCAGGGGCTTACGAGACCCAGTACTTC	CASSAAGAYETQYF
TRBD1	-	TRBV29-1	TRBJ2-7	TGCAGCGTCGCATCCCCGGGACAGGGCTCCTACGAGCAGTACTTC	CSVASPGQGSYEQYF
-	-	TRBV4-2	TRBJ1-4	TGTGCCAGCAGCCAAGAAGGGCAGGCAACTAATGAAAAACTGTTTTTT	CASSQEGQATNEKLFF